This T cell receptor beta chain was observed in a study of T-cell reconstitution after alpha-beta-depleted transplantation in children. During its preparation, the TCRbeta library received unique molecular identifiers. TCRdb redid the calling of the PCR reads with MiXCR, one entry per CDR3 protein. The top ten clones hold 3.8% of a sample with about 400,000 distinct CDR3 sequences, about a fifth of them seen once. This clonotype has at least ten counts. The sequence came from a human donor who donated a stem cell graft to a child with acute myeloid leukemia. The sequenced sample was PBMCs from the stem cell graft donor, obtained from the stem cell graft.

Here the CDR3 DNA reads TGCAGCGCGGGGTCGGGGGAAGAGACCCAGTACTTC. Its translation is CSAGSGEETQYF. The chain combines TRBV29-1 with TRBJ2-5, with D possibly being TRBD2 (6 bases). Germline V gene data show CDR1 as SQVTM and CDR2 as ANQGSEA. With 7 bases removed from V and 3 bases from J, the gap between germline ends came to 12 bases. This CDR3 is 12 amino acids long.